This T cell receptor beta chain was sequenced for a study of blood T cells in healthy people across ages. The CDR3 is 13 amino acids. Germline V gene lookup returns CDR1 DFQATT and CDR2 SNEGSKA (reference sequence). V lost 2 bases and J lost 11; bases outside the gene matches: 10. A second about 6 to 12 cycle PCR used barcoded and J-beta primers. TCRdb reprocessed the 5' RACE reads with MiXCR, giving one entry per CDR3 protein. Among approximately 850,000 distinct CDR3 sequences, around 42% were seen once, and the ten largest hold around 18%. This TCR derives from a man aged 60-69 years in good health. This chain connects TRBV20-1 to TRBJ2-5; 8 bases align to TRBD1. Sequenced: blood. CDR3 bases: TGCAGTGCTAGACAGGGGGCATCCGGGGAGCAGTACTTC. Its protein is CSARQGASGEQYF.